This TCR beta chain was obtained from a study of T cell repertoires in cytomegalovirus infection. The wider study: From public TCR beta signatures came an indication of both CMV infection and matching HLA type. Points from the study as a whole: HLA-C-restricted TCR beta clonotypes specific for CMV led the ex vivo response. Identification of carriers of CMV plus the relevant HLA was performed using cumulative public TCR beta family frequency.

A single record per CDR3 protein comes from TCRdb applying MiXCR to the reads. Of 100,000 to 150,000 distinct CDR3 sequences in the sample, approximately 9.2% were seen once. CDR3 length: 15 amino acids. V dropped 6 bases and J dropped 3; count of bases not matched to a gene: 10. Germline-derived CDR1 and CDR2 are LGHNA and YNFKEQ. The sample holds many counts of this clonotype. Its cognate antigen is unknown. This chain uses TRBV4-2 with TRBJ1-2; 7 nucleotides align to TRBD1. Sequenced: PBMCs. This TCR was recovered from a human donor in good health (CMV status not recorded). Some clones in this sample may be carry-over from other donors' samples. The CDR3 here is CASRAPGQVDYGYTF. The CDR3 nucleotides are TGTGCCAGCAGGGCGCCAGGACAGGTTGACTATGGCTACACCTTC.